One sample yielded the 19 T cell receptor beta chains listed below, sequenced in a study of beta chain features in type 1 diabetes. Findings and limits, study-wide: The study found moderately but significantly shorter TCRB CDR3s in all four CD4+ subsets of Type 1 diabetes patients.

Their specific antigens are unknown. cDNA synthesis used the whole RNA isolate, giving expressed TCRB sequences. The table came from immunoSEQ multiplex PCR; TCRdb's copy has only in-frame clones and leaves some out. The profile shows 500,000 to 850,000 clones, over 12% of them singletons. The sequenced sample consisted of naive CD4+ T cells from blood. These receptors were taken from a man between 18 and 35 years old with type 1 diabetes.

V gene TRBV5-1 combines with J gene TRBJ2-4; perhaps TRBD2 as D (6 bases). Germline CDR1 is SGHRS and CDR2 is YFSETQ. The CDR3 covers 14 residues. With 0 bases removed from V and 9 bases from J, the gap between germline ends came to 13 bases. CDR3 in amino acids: CASSLEVAGGIQYF. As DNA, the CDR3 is TGCGCCAGCAGCTTGGAAGTTGCCGGGGGCATTCAGTACTTC.

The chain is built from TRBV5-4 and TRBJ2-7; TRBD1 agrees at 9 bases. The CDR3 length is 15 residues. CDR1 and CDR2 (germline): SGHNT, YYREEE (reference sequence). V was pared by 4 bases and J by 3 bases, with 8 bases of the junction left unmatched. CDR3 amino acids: CASSPGQGLSYEQYF. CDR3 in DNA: TGTGCCAGCAGCCCAGGACAGGGGCTTAGCTACGAGCAGTACTTC.

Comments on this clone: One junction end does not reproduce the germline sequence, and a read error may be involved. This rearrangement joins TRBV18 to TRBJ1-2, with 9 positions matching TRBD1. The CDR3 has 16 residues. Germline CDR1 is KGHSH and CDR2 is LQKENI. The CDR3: CASSPPGTGIGYGYTF. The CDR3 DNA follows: TGTGCCAGTTCACCACCGGGGACAGGGATCGGATATGGCTACACCTTC.

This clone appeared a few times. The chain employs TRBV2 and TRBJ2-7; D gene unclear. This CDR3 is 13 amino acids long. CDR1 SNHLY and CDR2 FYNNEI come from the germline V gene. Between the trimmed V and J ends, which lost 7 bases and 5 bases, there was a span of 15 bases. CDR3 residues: CASIKGFGHEQYF. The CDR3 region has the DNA TGTGCCAGCATTAAGGGATTCGGTCACGAGCAGTACTTC.

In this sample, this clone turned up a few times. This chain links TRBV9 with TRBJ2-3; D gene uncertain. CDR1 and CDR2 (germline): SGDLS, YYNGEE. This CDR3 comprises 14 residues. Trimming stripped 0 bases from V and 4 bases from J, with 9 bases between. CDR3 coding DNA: TGTGCCAGCAGCGTAGTTTATGGAGCAGATACGCAGTATTTT. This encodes CASSVVYGADTQYF.

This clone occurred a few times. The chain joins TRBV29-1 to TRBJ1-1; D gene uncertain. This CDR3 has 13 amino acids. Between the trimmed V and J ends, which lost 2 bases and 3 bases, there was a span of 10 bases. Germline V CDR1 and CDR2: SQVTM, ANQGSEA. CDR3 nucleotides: TGCAGCGTTGAATCAGCTAGGGACACTGAAGCTTTCTTT. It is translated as CSVESARDTEAFF.

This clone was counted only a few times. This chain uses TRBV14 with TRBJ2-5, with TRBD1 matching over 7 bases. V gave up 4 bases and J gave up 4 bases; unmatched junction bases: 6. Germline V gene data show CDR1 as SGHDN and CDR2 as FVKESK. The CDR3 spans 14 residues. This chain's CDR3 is CASSLTGVGETQYF. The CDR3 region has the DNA TGTGCCAGCAGCCTTACAGGGGTAGGAGAGACCCAGTACTTC.

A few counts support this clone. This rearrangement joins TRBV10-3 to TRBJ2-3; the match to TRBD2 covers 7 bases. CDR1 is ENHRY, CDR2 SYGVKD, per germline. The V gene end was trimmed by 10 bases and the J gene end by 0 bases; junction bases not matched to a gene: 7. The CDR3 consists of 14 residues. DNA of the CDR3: TGTGCCACCTCCCGGGGGGAGAGCACAGATACGCAGTATTTT. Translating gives CATSRGESTDTQYF.

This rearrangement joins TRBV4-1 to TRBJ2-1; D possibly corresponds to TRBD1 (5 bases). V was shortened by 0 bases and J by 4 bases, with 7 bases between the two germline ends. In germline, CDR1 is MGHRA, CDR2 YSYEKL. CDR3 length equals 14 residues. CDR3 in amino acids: CASSQEHRYNEQFF. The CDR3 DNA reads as TGCGCCAGCAGCCAAGAGCACAGGTACAATGAGCAGTTCTTC.

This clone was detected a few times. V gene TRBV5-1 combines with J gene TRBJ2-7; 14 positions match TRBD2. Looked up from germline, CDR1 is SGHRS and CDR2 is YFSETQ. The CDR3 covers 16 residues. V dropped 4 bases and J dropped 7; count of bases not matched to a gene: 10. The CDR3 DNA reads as TGCGCCAGCAGCATCCCTGGGACTAGCGGGAGTGGTGAGCAGTACTTC. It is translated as CASSIPGTSGSGEQYF.

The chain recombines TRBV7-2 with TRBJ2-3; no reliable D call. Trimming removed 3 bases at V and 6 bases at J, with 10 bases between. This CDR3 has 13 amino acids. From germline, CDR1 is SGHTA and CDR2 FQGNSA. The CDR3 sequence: CASSLVDMDTQYF. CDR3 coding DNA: TGTGCCAGCAGCTTGGTGGATATGGATACGCAGTATTTT.

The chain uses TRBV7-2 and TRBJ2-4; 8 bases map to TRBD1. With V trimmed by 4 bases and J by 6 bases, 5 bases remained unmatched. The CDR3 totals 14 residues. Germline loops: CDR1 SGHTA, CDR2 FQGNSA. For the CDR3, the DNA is TGTGCCAGCAGCTCCGGACAGGGAGGAAACATTCAGTACTTC. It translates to CASSSGQGGNIQYF. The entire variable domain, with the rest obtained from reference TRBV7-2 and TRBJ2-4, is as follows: GAGVSQSPSNKVTEKGKDVELRCDPISGHTALYWYRQSLGQGLEFLIYFQGNSAPDKSGLPSDRFSAERTGGSVSTLTIQRTQQEDSAVYLCASSSGQGGNIQYFGAGTRLSVL.

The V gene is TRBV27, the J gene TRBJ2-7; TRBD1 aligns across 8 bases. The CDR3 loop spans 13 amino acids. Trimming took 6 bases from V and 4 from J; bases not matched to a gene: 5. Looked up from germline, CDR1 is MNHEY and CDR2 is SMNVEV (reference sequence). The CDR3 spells CASSLDRAYEQYF. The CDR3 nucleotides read TGTGCCAGCAGCTTGGACAGGGCGTACGAGCAGTACTTC.

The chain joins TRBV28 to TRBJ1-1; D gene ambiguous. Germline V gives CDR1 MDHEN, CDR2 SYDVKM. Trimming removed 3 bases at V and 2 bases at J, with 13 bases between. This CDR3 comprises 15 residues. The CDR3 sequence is CASSLSAPGNTEAFF. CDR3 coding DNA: TGTGCCAGCAGTTTGAGTGCTCCTGGAAACACTGAAGCTTTCTTT. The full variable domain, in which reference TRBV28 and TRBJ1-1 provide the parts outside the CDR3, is DVKVTQSSRYLVKRTGEKVFLECVQDMDHENMFWYRQDPGLGLRLIYFSYDVKMKEKGDIPEGYSVSREKKERFSLILESASTNQTSMYLCASSLSAPGNTEAFFGQGTRLTVV.

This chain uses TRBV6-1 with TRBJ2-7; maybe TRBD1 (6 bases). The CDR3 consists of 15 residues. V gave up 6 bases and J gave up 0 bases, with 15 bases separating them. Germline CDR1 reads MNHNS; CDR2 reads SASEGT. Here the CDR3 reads CASREYRADSYEQYF. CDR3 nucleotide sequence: TGTGCCAGCAGGGAATACAGGGCCGACTCCTACGAGCAGTACTTC.

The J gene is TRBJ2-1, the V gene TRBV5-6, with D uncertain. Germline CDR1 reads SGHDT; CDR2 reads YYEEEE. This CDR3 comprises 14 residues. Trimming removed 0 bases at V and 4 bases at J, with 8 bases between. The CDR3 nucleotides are TGTGCCAGCAGCTTGGGAACATTTTACAATGAGCAGTTCTTC. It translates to CASSLGTFYNEQFF.

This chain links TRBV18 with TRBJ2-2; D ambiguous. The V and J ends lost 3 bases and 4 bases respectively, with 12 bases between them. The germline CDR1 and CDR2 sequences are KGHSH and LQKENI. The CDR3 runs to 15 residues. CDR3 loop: CASSPGHPSTGELFF. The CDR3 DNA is TGTGCCAGCTCACCCGGGCACCCGAGCACCGGGGAGCTGTTTTTT.

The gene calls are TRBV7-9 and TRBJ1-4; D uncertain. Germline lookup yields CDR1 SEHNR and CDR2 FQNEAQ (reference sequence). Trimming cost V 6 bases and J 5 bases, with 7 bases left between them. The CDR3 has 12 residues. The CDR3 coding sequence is TGTGCCAGCAGGACACGGAATGAAAAACTGTTTTTT. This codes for CASRTRNEKLFF.

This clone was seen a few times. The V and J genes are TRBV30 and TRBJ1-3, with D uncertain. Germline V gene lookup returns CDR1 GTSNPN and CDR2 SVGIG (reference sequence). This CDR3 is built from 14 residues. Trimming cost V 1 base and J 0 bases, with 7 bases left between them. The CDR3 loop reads CAWSGGYSGNTIYF. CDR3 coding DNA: TGTGCCTGGAGTGGCGGTTACTCTGGAAACACCATATATTTT.